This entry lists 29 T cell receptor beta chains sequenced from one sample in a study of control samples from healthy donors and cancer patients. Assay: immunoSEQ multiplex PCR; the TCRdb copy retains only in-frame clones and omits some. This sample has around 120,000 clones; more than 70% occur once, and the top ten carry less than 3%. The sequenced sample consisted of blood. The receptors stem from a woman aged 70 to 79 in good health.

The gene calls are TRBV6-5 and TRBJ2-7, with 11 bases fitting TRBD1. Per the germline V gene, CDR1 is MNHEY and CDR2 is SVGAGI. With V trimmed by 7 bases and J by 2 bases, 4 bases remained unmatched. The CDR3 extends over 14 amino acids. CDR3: CASTGTGGTYEQYF. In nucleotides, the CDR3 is TGTGCCAGCACTGGGACAGGGGGTACCTACGAGCAGTACTTC.

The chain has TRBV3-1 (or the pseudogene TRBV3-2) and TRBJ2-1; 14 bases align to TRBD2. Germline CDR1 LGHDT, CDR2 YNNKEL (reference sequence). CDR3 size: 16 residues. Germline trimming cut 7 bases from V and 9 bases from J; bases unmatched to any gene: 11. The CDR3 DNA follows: TGTGCCAGCACCTGCAGACTAGCGGGGGGGCCTTGTGAGCAGTTCTTC. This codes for CASTCRLAGGPCEQFF.

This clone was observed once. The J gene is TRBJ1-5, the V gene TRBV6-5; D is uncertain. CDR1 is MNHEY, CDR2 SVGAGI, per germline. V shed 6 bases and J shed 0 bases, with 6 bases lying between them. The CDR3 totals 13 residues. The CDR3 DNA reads TGTGCCAGCAGGGTGGATAGCAATCAGCCCCAGCATTTT. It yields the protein CASRVDSNQPQHF.

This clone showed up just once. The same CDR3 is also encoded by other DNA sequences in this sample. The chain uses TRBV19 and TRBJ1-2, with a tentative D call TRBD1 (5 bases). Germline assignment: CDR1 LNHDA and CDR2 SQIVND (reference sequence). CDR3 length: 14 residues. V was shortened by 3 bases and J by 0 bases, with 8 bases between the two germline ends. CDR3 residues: CASSIDRANYGYTF. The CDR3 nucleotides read TGTGCCAGTAGTATTGACAGAGCTAACTATGGCTACACCTTC.

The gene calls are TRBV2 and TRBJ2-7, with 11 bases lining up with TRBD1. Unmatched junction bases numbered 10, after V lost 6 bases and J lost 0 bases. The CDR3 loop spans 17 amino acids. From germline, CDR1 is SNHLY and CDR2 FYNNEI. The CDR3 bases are TGTGCCAGCAGCCGTGGGGCGGGGACAGGGGGCTCCTACGAGCAGTACTTC. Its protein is CASSRGAGTGGSYEQYF.

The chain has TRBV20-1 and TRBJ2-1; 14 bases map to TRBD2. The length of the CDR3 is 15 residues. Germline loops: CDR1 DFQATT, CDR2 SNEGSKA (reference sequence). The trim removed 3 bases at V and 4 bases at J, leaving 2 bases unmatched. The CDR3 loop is CSASWTSGGYNEQFF. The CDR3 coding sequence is TGCAGTGCTAGTTGGACTAGCGGGGGGTACAATGAGCAGTTCTTC.

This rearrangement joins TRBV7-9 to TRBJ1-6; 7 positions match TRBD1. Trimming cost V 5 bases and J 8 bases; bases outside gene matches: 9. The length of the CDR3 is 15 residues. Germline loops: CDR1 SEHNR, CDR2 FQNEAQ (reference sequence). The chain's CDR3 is CASSPRDSRDSPLHF. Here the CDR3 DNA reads TGTGCCAGCAGCCCCCGGGACAGCCGAGATTCACCCCTCCACTTT.

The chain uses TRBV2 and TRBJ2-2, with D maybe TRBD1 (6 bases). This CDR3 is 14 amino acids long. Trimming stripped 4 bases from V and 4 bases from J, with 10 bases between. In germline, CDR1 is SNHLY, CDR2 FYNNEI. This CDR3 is CASSGDKITGELFF. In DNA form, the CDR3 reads TGTGCCAGCAGTGGGGACAAGATCACCGGGGAGCTGTTTTTT. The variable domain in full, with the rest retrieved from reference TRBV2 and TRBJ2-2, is EPEVTQTPSHQVTQMGQEVILRCVPISNHLYFYWYRQILGQKVEFLVSFYNNEISEKSEIFDDQFSVERPDGSNFTLKIRSTKLEDSAMYFCASSGDKITGELFFGEGSRLTVL.

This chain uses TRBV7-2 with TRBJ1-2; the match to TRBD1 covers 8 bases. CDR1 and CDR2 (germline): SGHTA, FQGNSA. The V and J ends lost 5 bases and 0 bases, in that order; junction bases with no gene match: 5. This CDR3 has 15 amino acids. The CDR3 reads CASSEDRGANYGYTF. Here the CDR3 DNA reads TGTGCCAGCAGCGAAGACAGGGGAGCTAACTATGGCTACACCTTC.

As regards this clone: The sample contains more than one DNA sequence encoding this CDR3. The CDR3, as DNA: TGTGCCAGCAGCGTAGTCGGCGGGGAATACAATGAGCAGTTCTTC. Amino acid sequence: CASSVVGGEYNEQFF. The chain recombines TRBV9 with TRBJ2-1; a weak D match, TRBD2 (6 bases). Germline V CDR1 and CDR2: SGDLS, YYNGEE. V lost 0 bases and J lost 4, with 11 bases in between. The CDR3 sequence is 15 residues long.

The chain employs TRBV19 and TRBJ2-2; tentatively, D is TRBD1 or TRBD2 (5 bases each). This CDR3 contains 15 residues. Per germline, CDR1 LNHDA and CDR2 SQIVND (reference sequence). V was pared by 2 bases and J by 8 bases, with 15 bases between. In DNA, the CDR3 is TGTGCCAGTAGTATAATCCGGGACGGGTCGGGGGAGCTGTTTTTT. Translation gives CASSIIRDGSGELFF. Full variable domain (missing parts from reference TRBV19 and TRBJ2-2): DGGITQSPKYLFRKEGQNVTLSCEQNLNHDAMYWYRQDPGQGLRLIYYSQIVNDFQKGDIAEGYSVSREKKESFPLTVTSAQKNPTAFYLCASSIIRDGSGELFFGEGSRLTVL.

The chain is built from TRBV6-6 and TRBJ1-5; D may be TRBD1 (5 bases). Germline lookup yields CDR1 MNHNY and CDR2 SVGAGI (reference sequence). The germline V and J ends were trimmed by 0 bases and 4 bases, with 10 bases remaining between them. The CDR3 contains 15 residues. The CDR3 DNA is TGTGCCAGCAGTTACTCCGGGTGGGGGAATCAGCCCCAGCATTTT. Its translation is CASSYSGWGNQPQHF.

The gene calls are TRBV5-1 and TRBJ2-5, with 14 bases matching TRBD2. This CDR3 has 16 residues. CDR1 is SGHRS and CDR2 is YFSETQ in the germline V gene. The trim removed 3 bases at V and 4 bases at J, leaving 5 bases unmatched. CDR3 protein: CASSSGLAGVGETQYF. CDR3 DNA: TGCGCCAGCAGCTCGGGACTAGCGGGGGTGGGAGAGACCCAGTACTTC.

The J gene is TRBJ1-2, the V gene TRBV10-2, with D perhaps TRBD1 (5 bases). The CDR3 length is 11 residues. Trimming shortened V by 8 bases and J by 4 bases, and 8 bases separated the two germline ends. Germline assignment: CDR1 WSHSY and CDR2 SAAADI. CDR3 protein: CASGTVYGYTF. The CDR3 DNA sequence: TGCGCCAGCGGGACGGTCTATGGCTACACCTTC.

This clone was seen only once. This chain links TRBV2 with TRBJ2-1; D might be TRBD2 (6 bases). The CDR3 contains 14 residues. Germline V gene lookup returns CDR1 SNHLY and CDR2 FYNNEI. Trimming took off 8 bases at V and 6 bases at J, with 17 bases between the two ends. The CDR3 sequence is CASGAQGGANEQFF. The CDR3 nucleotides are TGTGCCAGCGGGGCCCAGGGCGGGGCCAATGAGCAGTTCTTC.

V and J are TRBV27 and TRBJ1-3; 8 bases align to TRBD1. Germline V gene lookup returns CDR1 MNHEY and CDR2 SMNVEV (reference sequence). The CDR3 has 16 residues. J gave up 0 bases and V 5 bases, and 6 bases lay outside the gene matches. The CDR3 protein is CASSKGQGYSGNTIYF. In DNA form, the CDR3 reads TGTGCCAGCAGTAAAGGACAGGGCTACTCTGGAAACACCATATATTTT.

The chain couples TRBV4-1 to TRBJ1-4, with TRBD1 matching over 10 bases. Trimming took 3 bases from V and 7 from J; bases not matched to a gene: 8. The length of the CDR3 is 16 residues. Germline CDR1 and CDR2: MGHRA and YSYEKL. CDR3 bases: TGCGCCAGCAGCCATGGCCGACAGGGGGCTGGTGAAAAACTGTTTTTT. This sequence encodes CASSHGRQGAGEKLFF.

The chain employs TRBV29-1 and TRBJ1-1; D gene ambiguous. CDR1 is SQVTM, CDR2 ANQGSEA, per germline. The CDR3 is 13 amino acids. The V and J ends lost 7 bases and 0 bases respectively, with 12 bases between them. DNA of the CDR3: TGCAGCGCTCCACTTTCGGTGAACACTGAAGCTTTCTTT. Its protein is CSAPLSVNTEAFF.

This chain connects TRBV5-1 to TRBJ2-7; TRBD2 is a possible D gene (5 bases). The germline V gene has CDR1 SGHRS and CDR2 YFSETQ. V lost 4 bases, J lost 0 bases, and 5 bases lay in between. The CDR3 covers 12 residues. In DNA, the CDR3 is TGCGCCAGCAGCCGGGACTCCTACGAGCAGTACTTC. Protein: CASSRDSYEQYF. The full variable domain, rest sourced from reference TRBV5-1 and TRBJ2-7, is KAGVTQTPRYLIKTRGQQVTLSCSPISGHRSVSWYQQTPGQGLQFLFEYFSETQRNKGNFPGRFSGRQFSNSRSEMNVSTLELGDSALYLCASSRDSYEQYFGPGTRLTVT.

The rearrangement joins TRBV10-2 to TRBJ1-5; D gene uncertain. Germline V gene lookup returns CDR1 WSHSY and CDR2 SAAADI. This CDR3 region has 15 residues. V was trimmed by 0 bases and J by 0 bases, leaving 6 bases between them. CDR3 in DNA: TGCGCCAGCAGTGAGTCGGGGAATAGCAATCAGCCCCAGCATTTT. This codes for CASSESGNSNQPQHF.

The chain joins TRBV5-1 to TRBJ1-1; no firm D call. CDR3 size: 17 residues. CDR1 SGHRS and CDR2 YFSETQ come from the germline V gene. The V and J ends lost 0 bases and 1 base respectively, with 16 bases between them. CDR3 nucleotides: TGCGCCAGCAGCTTGGCCAGCATTCCCCGAACGAACACTGAAGCTTTCTTT. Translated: CASSLASIPRTNTEAFF.

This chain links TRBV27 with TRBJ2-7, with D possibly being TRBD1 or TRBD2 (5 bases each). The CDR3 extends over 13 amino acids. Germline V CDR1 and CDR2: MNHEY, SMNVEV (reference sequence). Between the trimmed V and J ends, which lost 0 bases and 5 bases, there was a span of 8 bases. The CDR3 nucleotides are TGTGCCAGCAGTTTATCGGGGGTCCACGAGCAGTACTTC. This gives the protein CASSLSGVHEQYF.

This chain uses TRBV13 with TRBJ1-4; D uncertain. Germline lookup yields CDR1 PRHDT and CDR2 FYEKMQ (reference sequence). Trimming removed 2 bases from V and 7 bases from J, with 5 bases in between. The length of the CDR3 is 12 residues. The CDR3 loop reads CASSLSSEKLFF. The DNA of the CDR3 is TGTGCCAGCAGCTTATCAAGTGAAAAACTGTTTTTT.

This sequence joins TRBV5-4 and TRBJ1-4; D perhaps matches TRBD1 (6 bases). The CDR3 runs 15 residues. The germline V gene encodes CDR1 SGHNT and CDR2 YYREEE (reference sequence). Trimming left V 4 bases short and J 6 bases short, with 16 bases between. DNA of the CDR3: TGTGCCAGCAGCAGGGGGGGCAATCGCGATGAAAAACTGTTTTTT. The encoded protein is CASSRGGNRDEKLFF.

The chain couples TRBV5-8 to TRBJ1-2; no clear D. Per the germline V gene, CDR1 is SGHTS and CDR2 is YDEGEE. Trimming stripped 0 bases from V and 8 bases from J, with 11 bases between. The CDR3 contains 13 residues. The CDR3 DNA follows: TGTGCCAGCAGCTTGGTGCGGTGCGAGGGCTACACCTTC. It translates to CASSLVRCEGYTF.

The CDR3 reads CASSLGQGVSADTQYF. As DNA, the CDR3 is TGTGCCAGCAGCTTGGGCCAGGGGGTCAGCGCCGATACGCAGTATTTT. The chain carries TRBV7-9 and TRBJ2-3, with 7 bases fitting TRBD1. The CDR3 consists of 16 residues. V dropped 3 bases and J dropped 6; count of bases not matched to a gene: 12. The germline V gene has CDR1 SEHNR and CDR2 FQNEAQ (reference sequence).

As DNA, the CDR3 is TGTGCCAGCAACGAAGTTCGGGGGCTGTTTTTT. Its protein product is CASNEVRGLFF. The chain combines TRBV7-9 with TRBJ2-2, with TRBD2 as a possible D gene (5 bases). This CDR3 has 11 residues. Trimming cost V 7 bases and J 13 bases, with 13 bases left between them. Germline assignment: CDR1 SEHNR and CDR2 FQNEAQ (reference sequence).

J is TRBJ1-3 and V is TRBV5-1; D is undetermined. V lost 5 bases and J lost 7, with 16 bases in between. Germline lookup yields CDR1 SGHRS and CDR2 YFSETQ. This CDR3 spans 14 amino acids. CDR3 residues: CASSVTGGRNTIYF. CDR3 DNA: TGCGCCAGCAGTGTGACGGGAGGCAGGAACACCATATATTTT.

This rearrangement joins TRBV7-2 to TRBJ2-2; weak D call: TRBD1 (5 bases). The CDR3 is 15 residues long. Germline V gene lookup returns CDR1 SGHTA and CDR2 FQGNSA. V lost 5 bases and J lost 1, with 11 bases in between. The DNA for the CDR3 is TGTGCCAGCAGCGTGGAAAGGGGGAACACCGGGGAGCTGTTTTTT. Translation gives CASSVERGNTGELFF.